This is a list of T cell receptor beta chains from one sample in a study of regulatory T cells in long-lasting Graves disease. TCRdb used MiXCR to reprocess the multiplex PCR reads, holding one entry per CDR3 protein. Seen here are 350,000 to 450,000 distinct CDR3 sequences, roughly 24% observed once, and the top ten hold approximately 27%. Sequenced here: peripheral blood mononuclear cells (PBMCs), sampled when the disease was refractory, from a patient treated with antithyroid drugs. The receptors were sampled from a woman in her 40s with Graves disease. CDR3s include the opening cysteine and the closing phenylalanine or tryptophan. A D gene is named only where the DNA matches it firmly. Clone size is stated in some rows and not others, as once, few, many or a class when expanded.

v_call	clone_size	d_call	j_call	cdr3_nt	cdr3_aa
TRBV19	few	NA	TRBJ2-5	TGTGCCAGTAGTATAGTTGGAGAAGAGACCCAGTACTTC	CASSIVGEETQYF
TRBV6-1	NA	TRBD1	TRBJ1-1	TGTGCCAGCAGCAGAGACAGGGACAACACTGAAGCTTTCTTT	CASSRDRDNTEAFF
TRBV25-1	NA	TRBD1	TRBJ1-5	TGTGCCAGCAGCTCGACAGGGACTAGCAATCAGCCCCAGCATTTT	CASSSTGTSNQPQHF
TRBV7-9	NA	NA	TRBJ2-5	TGTGCCAGCAGCTCCGACAGGCTCCTATACCAAGAGACCCAGTACTTC	CASSSDRLLYQETQYF
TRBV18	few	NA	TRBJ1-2	TGTGCCAGCTCACCACCCGGCTTCGGCGGCTACACCTTC	CASSPPGFGGYTF
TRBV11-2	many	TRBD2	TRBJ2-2	TGTGCCAGCACCAGACTAGCGGGAGGGCCGACCGGGGAGCTGTTTTTT	CASTRLAGGPTGELFF
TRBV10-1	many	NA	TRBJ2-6	TGCGCCAGAACTCGGACAGAAACCAGCTCTGGGGCCAACGTCCTGACTTTC	CARTRTETSSGANVLTF
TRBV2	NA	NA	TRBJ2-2	TGTGCCAGCAGTGGCGATAGGACGAAGTCGAACACCGGGGAGCTGTTTTTT	CASSGDRTKSNTGELFF
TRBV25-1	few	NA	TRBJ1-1	TGTGCCAGCAGTGAACCGGGGGCGAACACTGAAGCTTTCTTT	CASSEPGANTEAFF
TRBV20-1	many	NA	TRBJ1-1	TGCAGTGCTAGAAAGGCCTCGAACACTGAAGCTTTCTTT	CSARKASNTEAFF
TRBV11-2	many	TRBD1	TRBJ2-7	TGTGCCAGCAGTGACGACAGGGGCCTCACCTACGAGCAGTACTTC	CASSDDRGLTYEQYF
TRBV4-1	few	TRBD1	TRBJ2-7	TGCGCCAGCAGCCAAGATAGGGGGACAGGCTCCTACGAGCAGTACTTC	CASSQDRGTGSYEQYF
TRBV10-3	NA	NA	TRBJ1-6	TGTGCCATCAGGCCATCGGGGGGCAGGGATAATTCACCCCTCCACTTT	CAIRPSGGRDNSPLHF
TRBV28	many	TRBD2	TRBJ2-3	TGTGCCAGCAGCCCTAGCGGAGGGGAAGCGTATATGACAGATACGCAGTATTTT	CASSPSGGEAYMTDTQYF
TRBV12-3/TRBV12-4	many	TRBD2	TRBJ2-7	TGTGCCAGCAGTCCACTAGCGGGGCCTTCCGGGCAGTACTTC	CASSPLAGPSGQYF
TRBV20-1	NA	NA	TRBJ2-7	TGCAGTGCTGTCGGGGGAGATCCCTACGAGCAGTACTTC	CSAVGGDPYEQYF
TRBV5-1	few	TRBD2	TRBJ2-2	TGCGCCAGCTCTGGACTAGCGGGATCGAACACCGGGGAGCTGTTTTTT	CASSGLAGSNTGELFF
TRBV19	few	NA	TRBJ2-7	TGTGCCAGTAGTATCTCTAACGGGATTAATTCCGAGCAGTACTTC	CASSISNGINSEQYF
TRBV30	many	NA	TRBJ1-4	TGTGCCTGGAGACGGAGGCAGGGAAAGGAAAAACTGTTTTTT	CAWRRRQGKEKLFF
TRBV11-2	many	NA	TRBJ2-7	TGTGCCAGCAGCGTTTCTAGCCCCCTGAACTACGAGCAGTACTTC	CASSVSSPLNYEQYF
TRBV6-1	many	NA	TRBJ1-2	TGTGCCAGCAGTGTCCTAACAGGGTACTCTACCGTCTATGGCTACACCTTC	CASSVLTGYSTVYGYTF
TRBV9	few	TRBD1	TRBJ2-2	TGTGCCAGCAGCGTAGGGCACAGGGGGACCACCGGGGAGCTGTTTTTT	CASSVGHRGTTGELFF
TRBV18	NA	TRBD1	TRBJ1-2	TGTGCCAGCTCCCTGGACAGGGATGGACGGGGCTACACCTTC	CASSLDRDGRGYTF
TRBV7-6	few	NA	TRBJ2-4	TGTGCCAGCAGCCTAACCTTGGTAGACATTCAGTACTTC	CASSLTLVDIQYF
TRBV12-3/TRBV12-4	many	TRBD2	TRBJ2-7	TGTGCCAGCAGAAGCGGGATAGTCTACGAGCAGTACTTC	CASRSGIVYEQYF
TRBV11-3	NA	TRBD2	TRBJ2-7	TGTGCCAGCAGCTTAGGGGGTAGCGGGAGTGGCGAGCAGTACTTC	CASSLGGSGSGEQYF
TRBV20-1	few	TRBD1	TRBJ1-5	TGCAGTGCTACCAGGGGGCACAATCAGCCCCAGCATTTT	CSATRGHNQPQHF
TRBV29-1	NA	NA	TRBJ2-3	TGCAGCGTTGAACTGGTAGCGGATTCTAACACAGATACGCAGTATTTT	CSVELVADSNTDTQYF
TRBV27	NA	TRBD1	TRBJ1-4	TGTGCCAGCAGTTTATATCCACCCGGGACAGGGGGGGAAAAACTGTTTTTT	CASSLYPPGTGGEKLFF
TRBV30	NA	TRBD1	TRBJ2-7	TGTGCCTGGAGTTCGTGGCTTTGGGGGACAGAACACTACGAGCAGTACTTC	CAWSSWLWGTEHYEQYF
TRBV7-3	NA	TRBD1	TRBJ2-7	TGTGCCGGCAGCTTAGGACCCACGGGACAGGGGGTCTACGAGCAGTACTTC	CAGSLGPTGQGVYEQYF
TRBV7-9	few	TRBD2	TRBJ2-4	TGTGCCAGCAGCCAAGGGCTAGCGGGAGACGTCAAAAACATTCAGTACTTC	CASSQGLAGDVKNIQYF
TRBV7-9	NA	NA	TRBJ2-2	TGTGCCAGCAGCTTAGGACATAGCACCGGGGAGCTGTTTTTT	CASSLGHSTGELFF
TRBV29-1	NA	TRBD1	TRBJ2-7	TGCAGCGTTGAGGGGACAGCTGGCTCCTACGAGCAGTACTTC	CSVEGTAGSYEQYF
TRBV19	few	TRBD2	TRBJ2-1	TGTGCCAGTTCTCGGGAGGTTAGCTCCTACAATGAGCAGTTCTTC	CASSREVSSYNEQFF
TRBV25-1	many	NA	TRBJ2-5	TGTGCCAGCAGTGAAGACATTAAGACACCGGTCCCAGCGATTCTTCCGCAAGAGACCCAGTACTTC	CASSEDIKTPVPAILPQETQYF